The 16 T cell receptor beta chains reported below all come from one sample, sequenced in a study of cytomegalovirus exposure and HLA in healthy donors (dated by TCRdb to about 2017). The library was prepared using the immunoSEQ multiplex PCR assay. The source is immuneACCESS, and TCRdb retained only in-frame sequences with V and J called. Part of the clones is not carried over; for the studies checked, unresolved V genes explain less than half of this, and the remainder is unexplained. The sample records 250,000 to 400,000 clones, around 90% of which are singletons. The leading ten clones occupy around 0.91% of the sample. Sequenced sample: PBMCs. The receptors derive from a man aged 25 to 45 in good health and CMV-seronegative.

The chain is built from TRBV19 and TRBJ2-2, with no clear D. In germline, CDR1 is LNHDA, CDR2 SQIVND (reference sequence). V was clipped by 7 bases and J by 2 bases, with 5 bases between them. This CDR3 is built from 12 residues. CDR3: CASKLNTGELFF. Here the CDR3 DNA reads TGTGCCAGTAAACTAAACACCGGGGAGCTGTTTTTT. Based on the CDR3 plus reference TRBV19 and TRBJ2-2, the full variable domain is DGGITQSPKYLFRKEGQNVTLSCEQNLNHDAMYWYRQDPGQGLRLIYYSQIVNDFQKGDIAEGYSVSREKKESFPLTVTSAQKNPTAFYLCASKLNTGELFFGEGSRLTVL.

This clone was found once. This sequence joins TRBV5-1 and TRBJ2-1; 8 nucleotides match TRBD2. The length of the CDR3 is 14 residues. Losses at the gene ends were 1 base for V and 4 bases for J; bases not matched to a gene: 1. The V gene's germline CDR1 is SGHRS and CDR2 YFSETQ. The CDR3 region has the DNA TGCGCCAGCAGCTTGAGCGGGGGTTACAATGAGCAGTTCTTC. Translated, it gives CASSLSGGYNEQFF.

The chain employs TRBV27 and TRBJ2-7, with D perhaps TRBD2 (5 bases). The CDR3 is made up of 15 amino acids. With 6 bases removed from V and 2 bases from J, the gap between germline ends came to 17 bases. Germline V gene data show CDR1 as MNHEY and CDR2 as SMNVEV (reference sequence). CDR3 sequence (DNA): TGTGCCAGCAGCCACGGATACGAGGGCACCTACGAGCAGTACTTC. It translates to CASSHGYEGTYEQYF.

This chain connects TRBV15 to TRBJ1-3; D gene unclear. This CDR3 has 17 residues. The germline CDR1 and CDR2 sequences are LNHNV and YYDKDF (reference sequence). V lost 1 base and J lost 0, with 13 bases in between. CDR3 sequence (DNA): TGTGCCACCAGCAGAGGCATAACAGCGGACTCTGGAAACACCATATATTTT. Its protein product is CATSRGITADSGNTIYF.

The chain joins TRBV19 to TRBJ2-7, with 9 bases matching TRBD1. The V gene's germline CDR1 is LNHDA and CDR2 SQIVND (reference sequence). The CDR3 consists of 16 residues. The V segment lost 0 bases and the J segment 2 bases; nucleotides outside the gene matches: 5. CDR3 nucleotides: TGTGCCAGTAGTATAGATGGGACAGGGAAGACCTACGAGCAGTACTTC. Its translation: CASSIDGTGKTYEQYF.

CDR3 sequence: CASSQRLGGIGVGEQFF. In DNA form, the CDR3 reads TGTGCCAGCAGCCAACGCCTTGGGGGGATTGGTGTGGGTGAGCAGTTCTTC. This chain uses TRBV13 with TRBJ2-1; D perhaps matches TRBD2 (6 bases). This CDR3 comprises 17 residues. The V end lost 5 bases, the J end lost 9 bases, and 26 bases lay between the germline ends. Germline assignment: CDR1 PRHDT and CDR2 FYEKMQ (reference sequence).

This clone was detected a few times. The chain links TRBV28 to TRBJ1-6, with TRBD1 identical over 8 bases. The CDR3 runs 14 residues. The J segment lost 6 bases and the V segment lost 10 bases, leaving 8 bases of the junction unmatched. Germline CDR1 and CDR2: MDHEN and SYDVKM. The CDR3, as DNA: TGTGCCACAACGGAGGGACAGGTTAATTCACCCCTCCACTTT. Its protein is CATTEGQVNSPLHF.

The chain links TRBV27 to TRBJ1-6; D gene unclear. CDR1 and CDR2 (germline): MNHEY, SMNVEV (reference sequence). This CDR3 comprises 13 residues. The V end lost 6 bases, the J end lost 10 bases, and 13 bases lay between the germline ends. CDR3 nucleotides: TGTGCCAGCAGGGTTCCGGGGTACTCACCCCTCCACTTT. As protein: CASRVPGYSPLHF.

The chain combines TRBV6-5 with TRBJ1-1; D is ambiguous. CDR1 and CDR2 from the germline V gene are MNHEY and SVGAGI. This CDR3 has 11 amino acids. V lost 7 bases to trimming and J lost 6 bases, with 9 bases between them. The CDR3 spells CASTNGAEAFF. CDR3 nucleotides: TGTGCCAGCACCAATGGAGCTGAAGCTTTCTTT.

CDR3 residues: CASSVTGLLAEAFF. The CDR3 DNA sequence: TGTGCCAGTAGTGTGACAGGTCTATTAGCTGAAGCTTTCTTT. The rearrangement uses TRBV19 and TRBJ1-1; D might be TRBD1 (6 bases). The length of the CDR3 is 14 residues. Looked up from germline, CDR1 is LNHDA and CDR2 is SQIVND (reference sequence). V lost 5 bases and J lost 6, with 16 bases in between.

The chain employs TRBV6-5 and TRBJ2-7; TRBD2 matches at 10 bases. Germline-derived CDR1 and CDR2 are MNHEY and SVGAGI. The CDR3 contains 14 residues. V dropped 5 bases and J dropped 6; count of bases not matched to a gene: 7. In DNA, the CDR3 is TGTGCCAGCAGTCGGGGACTAGCGAGGGGCGAGCAGTACTTC. Residues: CASSRGLARGEQYF.

This clone occurred a few times. V gene TRBV25-1 combines with J gene TRBJ1-2; D not resolved. The CDR3 runs to 13 residues. The V gene's germline CDR1 is MGHDK and CDR2 SYGVNS. Trimming shortened V by 7 bases and J by 4 bases, and 13 bases separated the two germline ends. The CDR3 nucleotides read TGTGCCAGCACCCCCCACGGGAGCTATGGCTACACCTTC. Its translation: CASTPHGSYGYTF.

The chain couples TRBV5-6 to TRBJ1-1; D remains ambiguous. The V gene lost 3 bases and the J gene lost 1 base, with 4 bases spanning the gap. Germline loops: CDR1 SGHDT, CDR2 YYEEEE. CDR3 length equals 12 residues. The CDR3, as DNA: TGTGCCAGCAGCTACAGGAACACTGAAGCTTTCTTT. Translating gives CASSYRNTEAFF.

In its sample, this clone was seen once. The V call is TRBV12-2, the J call TRBJ1-1. TRBV12-2 is a pseudogene locus. The CDR3 extends over 14 amino acids. This chain's CDR3 is CASRLRYSNTEAFF. DNA of the CDR3: TGTGCAAGTCGCCTGAGGTACTCGAACACTGAAGCTTTCTTT.

V and J are TRBV13 and TRBJ1-4; 11 nucleotides match TRBD1. This CDR3 contains 15 residues. V dropped 0 bases and J dropped 6; count of bases not matched to a gene: 0. Germline V gene lookup returns CDR1 PRHDT and CDR2 FYEKMQ (reference sequence). In DNA form, the CDR3 reads TGTGCCAGCAGCTTAGGGGGACAGGGGGATGAAAAACTGTTTTTT. Residues: CASSLGGQGDEKLFF.

The rearrangement joins TRBV11-3 to TRBJ2-1, with D maybe TRBD1 (5 bases). CDR1 and CDR2 (germline): SGHNT, YENEEA. Trimming left V 0 bases short and J 6 bases short, with 9 bases between. This CDR3 is 14 amino acids long. The chain's CDR3 is CASSLEQGINEQFF. The CDR3 nucleotides read TGTGCCAGCAGCTTAGAGCAGGGAATCAATGAGCAGTTCTTC. The complete variable domain, with remaining parts taken from reference TRBV11-3 and TRBJ2-1, reads EAGVVQSPRYKIIEKKQPVAFWCNPISGHNTLYWYLQNLGQGPELLIRYENEEAVDDSQLPKDRFSAERLKGVDSTLKIQPAELGDSAVYLCASSLEQGINEQFFGPGTRLTVL.